Described below is a single TCR beta chain sequence and its context. Trimming took 5 bases from V and 6 from J; bases not matched to a gene: 8. CDR3 size: 15 residues. From germline, CDR1 is SGHKS and CDR2 YYEKEE (reference sequence). The data were produced by immunoSEQ multiplex PCR, yet TCRdb's version contains in-frame clones alone and is incomplete. The table shows a few hundred thousand clones, with around 81% occurring only once. This entry belongs to a study of blood T cell repertoires in COVID-19. The sample taken for sequencing was peripheral blood. The sequence was collected from a human donor in a cohort sampled during active COVID-19. This chain links TRBV5-5 with TRBJ2-2, with 9 bases lining up with TRBD2. The chain's CDR3 is CASRPAGGVSGELFF. CDR3 DNA sequence: TGTGCCAGCAGACCAGCGGGAGGTGTATCCGGGGAGCTGTTTTTT.